Described below is a single T cell receptor (beta chain) sequence and its context. The target antigen is unknown. With V trimmed by 6 bases and J by 7 bases, 8 bases remained unmatched. In germline, CDR1 is WNHNN, CDR2 SYGVQD (reference sequence). This CDR3 has 15 residues. The entry originates in a study of PD-1 blockade in classical Hodgkin lymphoma. Time point denoted: newly diagnosed, previously untreated cHL patient sample. Profiled with immunoSEQ multiplex PCR; TCRdb holds only in-frame clones, not every one. The table includes some 17,000 clones, around nine tenths detected once. Study-level findings and limits: Newly diagnosed patients reportedly had lower baseline TCR diversity than healthy donors.

The sequence derives from a human donor with classical Hodgkin lymphoma. The gene calls are TRBV10-1 and TRBJ2-2, with TRBD1 matching 10 bases. Specimen: peripheral blood mononuclear cells (PBMCs). The CDR3 DNA sequence: TGCGCCAGCAGGACAGACAGGGGGCGCGTCGGGGAGCTGTTTTTT. Translating it yields CASRTDRGRVGELFF.